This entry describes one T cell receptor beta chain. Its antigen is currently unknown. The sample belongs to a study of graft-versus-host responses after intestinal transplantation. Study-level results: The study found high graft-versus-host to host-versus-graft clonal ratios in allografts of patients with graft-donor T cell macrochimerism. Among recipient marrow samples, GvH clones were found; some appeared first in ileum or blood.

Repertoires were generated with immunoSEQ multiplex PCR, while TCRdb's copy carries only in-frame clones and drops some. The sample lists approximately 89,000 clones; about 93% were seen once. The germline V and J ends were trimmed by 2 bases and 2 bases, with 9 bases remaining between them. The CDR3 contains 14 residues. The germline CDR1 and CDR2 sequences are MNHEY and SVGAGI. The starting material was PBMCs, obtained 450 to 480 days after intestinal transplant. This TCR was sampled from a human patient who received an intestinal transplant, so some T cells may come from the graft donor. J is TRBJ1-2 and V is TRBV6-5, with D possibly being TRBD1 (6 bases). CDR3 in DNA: TGTGCCAGCAGTTACCAGGGGAGGAACTATGGCTACACCTTC. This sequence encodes CASSYQGRNYGYTF.